This T cell receptor beta chain was retrieved from a study of shared clonotypes between healthy human individuals. Sequenced by immunoSEQ multiplex PCR; TCRdb stores in-frame clones only, minus some. The sample records millions of clones, roughly 94% being singletons. This receptor was identified in a man younger than 35 in good health. Sequencing input: naive CD4+ T cells sorted from blood. The subset was: CD45RA+ positively selected.

CDR3 residues: CASSRIQGPNEKLFF. CDR3 DNA: TGTGCCAGCAGCCGAATACAGGGCCCTAATGAAAAACTGTTTTTT. The chain couples TRBV7-9 to TRBJ1-4; D might be TRBD1 (6 bases). The CDR3 spans 15 residues. The germline gives CDR1 SEHNR, CDR2 FQNEAQ (reference sequence). The germline V and J ends were trimmed by 5 bases and 3 bases, with 13 bases remaining between them.